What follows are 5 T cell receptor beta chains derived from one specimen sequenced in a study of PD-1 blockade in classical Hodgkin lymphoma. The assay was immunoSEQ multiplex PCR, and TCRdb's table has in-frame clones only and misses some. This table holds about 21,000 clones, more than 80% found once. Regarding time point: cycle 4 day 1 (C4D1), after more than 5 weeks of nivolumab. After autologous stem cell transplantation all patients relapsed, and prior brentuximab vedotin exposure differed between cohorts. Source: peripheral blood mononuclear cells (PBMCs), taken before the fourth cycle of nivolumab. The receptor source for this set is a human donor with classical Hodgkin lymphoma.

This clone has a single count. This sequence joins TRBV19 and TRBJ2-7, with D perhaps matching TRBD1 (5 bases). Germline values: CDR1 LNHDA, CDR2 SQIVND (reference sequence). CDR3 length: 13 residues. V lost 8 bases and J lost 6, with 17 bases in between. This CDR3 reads CASSPQGQGEQYF. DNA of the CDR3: TGTGCCAGTTCTCCTCAAGGCCAGGGCGAGCAGTACTTC.

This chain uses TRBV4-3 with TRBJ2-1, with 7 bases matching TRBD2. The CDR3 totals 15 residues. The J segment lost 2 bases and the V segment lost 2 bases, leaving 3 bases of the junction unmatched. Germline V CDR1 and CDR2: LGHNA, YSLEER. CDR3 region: CASSQQGTTYNEQFF. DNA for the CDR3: TGCGCCAGCAGCCAACAAGGGACTACCTACAATGAGCAGTTCTTC.

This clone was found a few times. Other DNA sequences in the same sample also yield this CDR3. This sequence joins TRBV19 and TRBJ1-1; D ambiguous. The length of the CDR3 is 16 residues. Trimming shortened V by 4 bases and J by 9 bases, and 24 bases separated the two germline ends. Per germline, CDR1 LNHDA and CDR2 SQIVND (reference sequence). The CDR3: CASSSDGPAPAMKAFF. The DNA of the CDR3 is TGTGCCAGTAGTAGTGATGGCCCGGCCCCAGCCATGAAAGCTTTCTTT.

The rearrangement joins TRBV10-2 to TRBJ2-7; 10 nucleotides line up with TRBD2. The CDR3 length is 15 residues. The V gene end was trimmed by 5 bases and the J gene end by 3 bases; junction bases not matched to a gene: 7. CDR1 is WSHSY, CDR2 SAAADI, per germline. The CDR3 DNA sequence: TGCGCCAGCAGTATTAGCGGGAGGAGAAACTACGAGCAGTACTTC. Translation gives CASSISGRRNYEQYF.

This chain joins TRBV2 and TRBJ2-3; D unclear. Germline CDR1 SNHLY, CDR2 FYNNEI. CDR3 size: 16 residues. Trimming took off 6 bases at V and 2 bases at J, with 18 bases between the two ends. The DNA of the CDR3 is TGTGCCAGCAGCGAGTTGGACCCAAAAACCACAGATACGCAGTATTTT. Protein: CASSELDPKTTDTQYF.